This record looks at one T cell receptor (beta chain) sequence and its context. Antigen specificity is unknown. Once obtained from cultured CD4+ T cells, the DNA was sequenced using the Oncomine TCR Beta short-read assay. TCRdb re-analysed the PCR reads in MiXCR, keeping a single row per CDR3 protein. The sample includes about 11,000 distinct CDR3 sequences, approximately 41% of them seen just once. The CDR3 is 14 residues long. V was clipped by 3 bases and J by 1 base; unmatched bases: 3. This record belongs to a study of vaccination and CD4 T cells after COVID-19. Treatment indicated: approximately 11-day PBMC culture with coronavirus spike peptide pools or control peptides (ViraFEST assay).

This clonotype was obtained from a human donor who had recovered from COVID-19. V is TRBV12-3 or TRBV12-4 and J is TRBJ2-7, with TRBD1 matching 7 bases. The sequenced material came from CD4+ T cells from blood, cultured in vitro. In DNA, the CDR3 is TGTGCCAGCAGTTTTGACAGGGCTTCCTACGAGCAGTACTTC. It translates to CASSFDRASYEQYF.